This T cell receptor (beta chain) was sequenced for a study of blood T cell repertoires in COVID-19. Overall study: Samples taken during acute and convalescent COVID-19 were collected in the United States, Italy and Spain. Nucleic acid was either cDNA or gDNA, and it came from T cells, B-cell-depleted T cells, or PBMCs.

As originally analysed: Using reference gene primer amplification, nucleated cell counts were estimated. TCRdb's table, derived via immunoSEQ multiplex PCR, lists solely in-frame clones and lacks some. V and J calls plus clone size are reproduced from that table; the DNA served to infer D and trimming. The data show 350,000 or so clones, roughly 90% seen once. CDR3 length: 15 residues. With 0 bases removed from V and 5 bases from J, the gap between germline ends came to 13 bases. The germline V gene encodes CDR1 WNHNN and CDR2 SYGVQD (reference sequence). A Seattle source enrolled patients during active infection and followed them longitudinally.

The J gene is TRBJ1-1, the V gene TRBV10-1; the D gene is possibly TRBD1 (5 bases). The receptor's source is a woman aged 60-75 years with COVID-19, enrolled during active disease. The material sequenced was peripheral blood. This CDR3 is CASSESGGGWTEAFF. Here the CDR3 DNA reads TGCGCCAGCAGTGAGTCTGGGGGGGGTTGGACTGAAGCTTTCTTT.